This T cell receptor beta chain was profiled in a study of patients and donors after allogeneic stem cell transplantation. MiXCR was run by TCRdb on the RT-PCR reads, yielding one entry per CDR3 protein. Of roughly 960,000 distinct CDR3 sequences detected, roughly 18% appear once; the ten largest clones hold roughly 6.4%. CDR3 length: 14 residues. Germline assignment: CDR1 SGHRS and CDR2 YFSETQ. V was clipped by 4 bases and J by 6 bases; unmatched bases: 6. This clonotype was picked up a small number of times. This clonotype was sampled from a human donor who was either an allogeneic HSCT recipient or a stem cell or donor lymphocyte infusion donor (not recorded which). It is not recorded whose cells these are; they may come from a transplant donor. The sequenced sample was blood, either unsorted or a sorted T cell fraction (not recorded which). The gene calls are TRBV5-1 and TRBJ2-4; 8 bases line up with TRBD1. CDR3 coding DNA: TGCGCCAGCAGCGCCGGACAGGGTGGAAACATTCAGTACTTC. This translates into CASSAGQGGNIQYF.